A single sample gave rise to the 30 T cell receptor beta chains below, sequenced in a study of cytomegalovirus exposure and HLA in healthy donors. The PCR used 60 Vbeta and 13 Jbeta primers. Sequencing used immunoSEQ multiplex PCR; TCRdb keeps in-frame clones, though not all of them. The table lists 210,000 or so clones, roughly 80% of them singletons. Sequencing input: PBMCs. These receptors were obtained from a man aged 40-55 years in good health and CMV-seronegative.

The chain combines TRBV6-5 with TRBJ1-6; D is unclear. Germline V CDR1 and CDR2: MNHEY, SVGAGI. V dropped 5 bases and J dropped 10 bases, with 12 bases sitting between them. There are 13 residues in the CDR3. CDR3 bases: TGTGCCAGCAGTCTTCGGTCCTCATCACCCCTCCACTTT. Its translation: CASSLRSSSPLHF.

The chain employs TRBV7-3 and TRBJ2-7; D is ambiguous. Germline CDR1 and CDR2: SGHTA and FQGTGA. This CDR3 spans 15 amino acids. Deletions cut 5 bases from V and 1 base from J, with 15 bases between. The CDR3 nucleotides read TGTGCCAGCAGCCCCGGAGCGTCCTCTTCCTACGAGCAGTACTTC. Its protein product is CASSPGASSSYEQYF.

CDR3 DNA sequence: TGTGCCAGCAGCCTCCAGGACAGGGTGACGGAGACCCAGTACTTC. Its translation: CASSLQDRVTETQYF. The rearrangement joins TRBV5-5 to TRBJ2-5; 8 positions match TRBD1. Per germline, CDR1 SGHKS and CDR2 YYEKEE (reference sequence). Losses at the gene ends were 4 bases for V and 5 bases for J; bases not matched to a gene: 10. The CDR3 totals 15 residues.

To note about this clone: This same CDR3 is encoded by further DNA sequences in the sample. The chain uses TRBV7-3 and TRBJ2-3; unclear D gene. This CDR3 is built from 13 residues. Trimming took 1 base from V and 3 from J, leaving 5 bases between them. Germline CDR1 SGHTA, CDR2 FQGTGA. The CDR3 DNA sequence: TGTGCCAGCAGCTTAAGTTCTACAGATACGCAGTATTTT. It encodes CASSLSSTDTQYF.

The V gene is TRBV7-3, the J gene TRBJ2-7, with a possible D match to TRBD1 (6 bases). The CDR3 is 14 residues long. V gave up 5 bases and J gave up 3 bases, with 14 bases separating them. The germline CDR1 and CDR2 sequences are SGHTA and FQGTGA. CDR3 loop: CASSPTGDGYEQYF. CDR3 in DNA: TGTGCCAGCAGCCCGACAGGAGATGGCTACGAGCAGTACTTC.

This clone appeared a single time. This sequence joins TRBV5-1 and TRBJ1-2, with D perhaps matching TRBD1 (5 bases). The CDR3 is 13 residues long. CDR1 and CDR2 from the germline V gene are SGHRS and YFSETQ. V lost 5 bases and J lost 5, with 13 bases in between. CDR3 sequence: CASSYDSPYGYTF. DNA for the CDR3: TGCGCCAGCAGTTACGACAGCCCGTATGGCTACACCTTC.

This clone was seen a handful of times. The chain carries TRBV29-1 and TRBJ2-7; the D gene is possibly TRBD1 (6 bases). Germline V CDR1 and CDR2: SQVTM, ANQGSEA. The length of the CDR3 is 13 residues. Trimming took 7 bases from V and 5 from J, leaving 18 bases between them. The CDR3 bases are TGCAGCGCCGCCCGGACAGCAGGGAACGAGCAGTACTTC. Translated, it gives CSAARTAGNEQYF.

V usage is TRBV18 and J usage is TRBJ2-3, with 9 bases that match TRBD2. The CDR3 has 15 amino acids. The V gene end was trimmed by 4 bases and the J gene end by 0 bases; junction bases not matched to a gene: 2. The germline gives CDR1 KGHSH, CDR2 LQKENI. CDR3: CASSLTSGSTDTQYF. The CDR3 DNA reads TGTGCCAGCTCACTCACTAGCGGGAGCACAGATACGCAGTATTTT. The entire variable domain, with the rest obtained from reference TRBV18 and TRBJ2-3, is as follows: NAGVMQNPRHLVRRRGQEARLRCSPMKGHSHVYWYRQLPEEGLKFMVYLQKENIIDESGMPKERFSAEFPKEGPSILRIQQVVRGDSAAYFCASSLTSGSTDTQYFGPGTRLTVL.

The rearrangement uses TRBV28 and TRBJ2-3, with a tentative D call TRBD2 (7 bases). The V and J ends lost 3 bases and 1 base respectively, with 23 bases between them. Germline CDR1 reads MDHEN; CDR2 reads SYDVKM. The CDR3 totals 19 residues. The CDR3 nucleotides read TGTGCCAGCAGTTTCGGCGTGGGCAGGGGCGCGGGAGGCACAGATACGCAGTATTTT. Protein: CASSFGVGRGAGGTDTQYF.

The rearrangement links TRBV23-1 to TRBJ2-7; 8 nucleotides line up with TRBD2. TRBV23-1 is placed among ORFs of uncertain function. V was pared by 4 bases and J by 4 bases, with 30 bases of the junction left unmatched. The CDR3 contains 22 residues. The DNA for the CDR3 is TGCGCCAGCAGTCTCCCCTTGACCTGGGTTAGAGTAGCGGGACGCCTGGGGTACGAGCAGTACTTC. It encodes CASSLPLTWVRVAGRLGYEQYF.

The V call is TRBV6-5, the J call TRBJ1-2; D unresolved. Germline assignment: CDR1 MNHEY and CDR2 SVGAGI. The V end lost 5 bases, the J end lost 7 bases, and 17 bases lay between the germline ends. The length of the CDR3 is 14 residues. Written as DNA, the CDR3 is TGTGCCAGCAGTGAAACTTTGCCGGGAGCTGGCTACACCTTC. It specifies CASSETLPGAGYTF.

J is TRBJ2-7 and V is TRBV5-1, with 14 bases fitting TRBD2. Germline V CDR1 and CDR2: SGHRS, YFSETQ. The CDR3 covers 15 residues. J lost 4 bases, V lost 8 bases, and 8 bases had no gene match. The CDR3 DNA is TGCGCCAGAGCCGGGACTAGCGGGAGTATGTACGAGCAGTACTTC. The encoded protein is CARAGTSGSMYEQYF.

This chain joins TRBV19 and TRBJ1-4; 7 bases are shared with TRBD1. The CDR3 runs 14 residues. V shed 11 bases and J 3 bases; nucleotides not matched to a gene: 9. CDR1 and CDR2 from the germline V gene are LNHDA and SQIVND (reference sequence). The DNA for the CDR3 is TGTGCCTCAACAGGGGTTGGAGCTAATGAAAAACTGTTTTTT. It yields the protein CASTGVGANEKLFF.

The chain carries TRBV28 and TRBJ1-5, with 7 bases aligning to TRBD1. CDR3 length: 15 residues. The germline CDR1 and CDR2 sequences are MDHEN and SYDVKM. V dropped 6 bases and J dropped 4; count of bases not matched to a gene: 9. This CDR3 is CASSPGGGRNQPQHF. The CDR3 DNA reads TGTGCCAGCAGCCCTGGAGGGGGCCGGAATCAGCCCCAGCATTTT.

This chain uses TRBV7-9 with TRBJ2-1; a weak D match, TRBD1 (6 bases). The V end was cut by 1 base, the J end by 8 bases, with 12 bases between. The germline CDR1 and CDR2 sequences are SEHNR and FQNEAQ (reference sequence). This CDR3 has 14 amino acids. This chain's CDR3 is CASSLVGAFHEQFF. The DNA for the CDR3 is TGTGCCAGCAGCTTAGTGGGGGCTTTCCATGAGCAGTTCTTC.

This clone was counted a few times. The chain carries TRBV30 and TRBJ2-5, with 7 bases aligning to TRBD2. From germline, CDR1 is GTSNPN and CDR2 SVGIG (reference sequence). The CDR3 runs 12 residues. V dropped 7 bases and J dropped 2; count of bases not matched to a gene: 4. CDR3 DNA sequence: TGTGCCTCGCAGCGGGGACAAGAGACCCAGTACTTC. Translating gives CASQRGQETQYF.

This clone was detected only once. V usage is TRBV4-2 and J usage is TRBJ1-4, with 9 bases aligning to TRBD1. Germline trimming cut 0 bases from V and 7 bases from J; bases unmatched to any gene: 15. The CDR3 runs 19 residues. Germline assignment: CDR1 LGHNA and CDR2 YNFKEQ. This chain's CDR3 is CASSQDLTGGRGGSEKLFF. CDR3 DNA: TGTGCCAGCAGCCAAGATCTAACAGGGGGCAGGGGTGGGAGTGAAAAACTGTTTTTT.

The rearrangement uses TRBV19 and TRBJ2-3; D gene ambiguous. The CDR3 length is 12 residues. The germline CDR1 and CDR2 sequences are LNHDA and SQIVND (reference sequence). The V and J ends lost 11 bases and 1 base respectively, with 10 bases between them. The CDR3 region has the DNA TGTGCCTCTTCTATACGCACAGATACGCAGTATTTT. As protein: CASSIRTDTQYF.

The chain couples TRBV5-5 to TRBJ2-1; TRBD2 matches 8 bases. The CDR3 runs to 16 residues. J lost 7 bases, V lost 2 bases, and 11 bases had no gene match. In germline, CDR1 is SGHKS, CDR2 YYEKEE (reference sequence). CDR3 loop: CASSFRWGLEVNEQFF. CDR3 sequence (DNA): TGTGCCAGCAGCTTCAGATGGGGACTAGAGGTAAATGAGCAGTTCTTC.

J is TRBJ1-2 and V is TRBV19; TRBD1 agrees at 7 bases. Germline V gene lookup returns CDR1 LNHDA and CDR2 SQIVND (reference sequence). Unmatched junction bases numbered 11, after V lost 6 bases and J lost 4 bases. The CDR3 is 15 amino acids. Here the CDR3 reads CASSIGGGGIYGYTF. CDR3 sequence (DNA): TGTGCCAGTAGCATCGGAGGGGGCGGAATCTATGGCTACACCTTC.

The CDR3 bases are TGTGCCAGCAGCTTAGTAGGCGGGGGGCTAGGCGAGCAGTACTTC. It codes for CASSLVGGGLGEQYF. The gene calls are TRBV7-9 and TRBJ2-7, with TRBD2 matching 8 bases. The ends lost 1 base at V and 6 bases at J; junction bases unmatched: 8. The CDR3 has 15 residues. Germline assignment: CDR1 SEHNR and CDR2 FQNEAQ (reference sequence).

V is TRBV29-1 and J is TRBJ2-7, with 9 bases that match TRBD1. Germline V gene sequence: CDR1 SQVTM, CDR2 ANQGSEA. The V segment lost 6 bases and the J segment 1 base; nucleotides outside the gene matches: 7. CDR3 length equals 14 residues. CDR3 region: CSVEPGQGSYEQYF. The CDR3 nucleotides are TGCAGCGTGGAACCGGGACAGGGTTCCTACGAGCAGTACTTC.

The chain links TRBV21-1 to TRBJ1-6. TRBV21-1 is described as a pseudogene. The CDR3 contains 17 residues. CDR3 protein: CASISRGENSYNSPLHF. The CDR3 nucleotides are TGTGCCAGCATCTCCCGTGGGGAGAACTCCTATAATTCACCCCTCCACTTT.

The V and J genes are TRBV5-6 and TRBJ2-1, with 11 bases aligning to TRBD2. Looked up from germline, CDR1 is SGHDT and CDR2 is YYEEEE. The CDR3 has 13 amino acids. V lost 4 bases to trimming and J lost 11 bases; unmatched junction nucleotides: 5. The CDR3 sequence: CASSIGTSGQQFF. The CDR3 DNA follows: TGTGCCAGCAGCATCGGGACTAGCGGACAGCAGTTCTTC. The whole variable domain, remainder taken from reference TRBV5-6 and TRBJ2-1, is DAGVTQSPTHLIKTRGQQVTLRCSPKSGHDTVSWYQQALGQGPQFIFQYYEEEERQRGNFPDRFSGHQFPNYSSELNVNALLLGDSALYLCASSIGTSGQQFFGPGTRLTVL.

This chain uses TRBV7-8 with TRBJ1-1; TRBD1 matches 8 bases. The V gene's germline CDR1 is SGHVS and CDR2 FQNEAQ. V trimming: 1 base; J trimming: 3 bases; junction bases outside the gene matches: 4. The CDR3 loop spans 15 amino acids. Here the CDR3 DNA reads TGTGCCAGCAGCTTAGGGGCAGGGGGCTACACTGAAGCTTTCTTT. Encoded protein: CASSLGAGGYTEAFF.

This clone has a single count. V gene TRBV5-4 combines with J gene TRBJ1-3; D possibly corresponds to TRBD1 (6 bases). The CDR3 is 16 residues long. CDR1 is SGHNT, CDR2 YYREEE, per germline (reference sequence). Trimming cost V 4 bases and J 0 bases, with 14 bases left between them. The CDR3 spells CASSLTTGTSGNTIYF. In DNA, the CDR3 is TGTGCCAGCAGCCTTACGACAGGTACCTCTGGAAACACCATATATTTT.

The chain is built from TRBV5-1 and TRBJ2-5; unclear D gene. The DNA end favors TRBJ2-7, so the J call may be wrong. The CDR3 runs to 11 residues. Germline CDR1 is SGHRS and CDR2 is YFSETQ. The DNA for the CDR3 is TGCGCCAGCAGCCTGGAAACCGAGCAGTACTTC. Translation: CASSLETEQYF.

This clone was counted between two and nine times. V is TRBV5-1 and J is TRBJ2-7, with a weak D call TRBD1 (6 bases). This CDR3 has 15 residues. V was shortened by 4 bases and J by 5 bases, with 19 bases between the two germline ends. The germline gives CDR1 SGHRS, CDR2 YFSETQ. Here the CDR3 DNA reads TGCGCCAGCAGCCCTATCCCGGACAGTTTCAACGAGCAGTACTTC. It specifies CASSPIPDSFNEQYF.

J is TRBJ2-2 and V is TRBV9; TRBD2 agrees at 10 bases. The CDR3 runs to 16 residues. The V segment lost 6 bases and the J segment 4 bases; nucleotides outside the gene matches: 9. Germline CDR1 SGDLS, CDR2 YYNGEE. The CDR3 reads CASTPAGGPGTGELFF. CDR3 in DNA: TGTGCCAGCACCCCAGCGGGAGGGCCGGGCACCGGGGAGCTGTTTTTT.

The CDR3 nucleotides are TGTGCCAGTAGTATGGAGGGGAACCTCCAGTACTTC. Its protein is CASSMEGNLQYF. The genes are TRBV19 and TRBJ2-5; D might be TRBD2 (6 bases). The V gene lost 3 bases and the J gene lost 10 bases, with 12 bases spanning the gap. The CDR3 runs 12 residues. Germline loops: CDR1 LNHDA, CDR2 SQIVND (reference sequence). Complete variable domain (other parts from reference TRBV19 and TRBJ2-5): DGGITQSPKYLFRKEGQNVTLSCEQNLNHDAMYWYRQDPGQGLRLIYYSQIVNDFQKGDIAEGYSVSREKKESFPLTVTSAQKNPTAFYLCASSMEGNLQYFGPGTRLLVL.